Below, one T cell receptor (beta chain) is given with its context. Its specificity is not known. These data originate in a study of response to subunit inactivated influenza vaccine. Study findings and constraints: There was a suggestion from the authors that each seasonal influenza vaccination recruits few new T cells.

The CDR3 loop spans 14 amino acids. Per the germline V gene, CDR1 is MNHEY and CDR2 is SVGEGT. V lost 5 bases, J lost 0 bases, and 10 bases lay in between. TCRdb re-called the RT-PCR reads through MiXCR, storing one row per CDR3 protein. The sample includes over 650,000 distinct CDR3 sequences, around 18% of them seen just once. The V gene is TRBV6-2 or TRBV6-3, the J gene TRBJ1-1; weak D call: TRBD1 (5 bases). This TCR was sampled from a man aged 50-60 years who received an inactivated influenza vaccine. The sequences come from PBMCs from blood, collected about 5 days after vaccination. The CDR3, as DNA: TGTGCCAGCAGTGGGGCGGATTTGAACACTGAAGCTTTCTTT. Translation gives CASSGADLNTEAFF.